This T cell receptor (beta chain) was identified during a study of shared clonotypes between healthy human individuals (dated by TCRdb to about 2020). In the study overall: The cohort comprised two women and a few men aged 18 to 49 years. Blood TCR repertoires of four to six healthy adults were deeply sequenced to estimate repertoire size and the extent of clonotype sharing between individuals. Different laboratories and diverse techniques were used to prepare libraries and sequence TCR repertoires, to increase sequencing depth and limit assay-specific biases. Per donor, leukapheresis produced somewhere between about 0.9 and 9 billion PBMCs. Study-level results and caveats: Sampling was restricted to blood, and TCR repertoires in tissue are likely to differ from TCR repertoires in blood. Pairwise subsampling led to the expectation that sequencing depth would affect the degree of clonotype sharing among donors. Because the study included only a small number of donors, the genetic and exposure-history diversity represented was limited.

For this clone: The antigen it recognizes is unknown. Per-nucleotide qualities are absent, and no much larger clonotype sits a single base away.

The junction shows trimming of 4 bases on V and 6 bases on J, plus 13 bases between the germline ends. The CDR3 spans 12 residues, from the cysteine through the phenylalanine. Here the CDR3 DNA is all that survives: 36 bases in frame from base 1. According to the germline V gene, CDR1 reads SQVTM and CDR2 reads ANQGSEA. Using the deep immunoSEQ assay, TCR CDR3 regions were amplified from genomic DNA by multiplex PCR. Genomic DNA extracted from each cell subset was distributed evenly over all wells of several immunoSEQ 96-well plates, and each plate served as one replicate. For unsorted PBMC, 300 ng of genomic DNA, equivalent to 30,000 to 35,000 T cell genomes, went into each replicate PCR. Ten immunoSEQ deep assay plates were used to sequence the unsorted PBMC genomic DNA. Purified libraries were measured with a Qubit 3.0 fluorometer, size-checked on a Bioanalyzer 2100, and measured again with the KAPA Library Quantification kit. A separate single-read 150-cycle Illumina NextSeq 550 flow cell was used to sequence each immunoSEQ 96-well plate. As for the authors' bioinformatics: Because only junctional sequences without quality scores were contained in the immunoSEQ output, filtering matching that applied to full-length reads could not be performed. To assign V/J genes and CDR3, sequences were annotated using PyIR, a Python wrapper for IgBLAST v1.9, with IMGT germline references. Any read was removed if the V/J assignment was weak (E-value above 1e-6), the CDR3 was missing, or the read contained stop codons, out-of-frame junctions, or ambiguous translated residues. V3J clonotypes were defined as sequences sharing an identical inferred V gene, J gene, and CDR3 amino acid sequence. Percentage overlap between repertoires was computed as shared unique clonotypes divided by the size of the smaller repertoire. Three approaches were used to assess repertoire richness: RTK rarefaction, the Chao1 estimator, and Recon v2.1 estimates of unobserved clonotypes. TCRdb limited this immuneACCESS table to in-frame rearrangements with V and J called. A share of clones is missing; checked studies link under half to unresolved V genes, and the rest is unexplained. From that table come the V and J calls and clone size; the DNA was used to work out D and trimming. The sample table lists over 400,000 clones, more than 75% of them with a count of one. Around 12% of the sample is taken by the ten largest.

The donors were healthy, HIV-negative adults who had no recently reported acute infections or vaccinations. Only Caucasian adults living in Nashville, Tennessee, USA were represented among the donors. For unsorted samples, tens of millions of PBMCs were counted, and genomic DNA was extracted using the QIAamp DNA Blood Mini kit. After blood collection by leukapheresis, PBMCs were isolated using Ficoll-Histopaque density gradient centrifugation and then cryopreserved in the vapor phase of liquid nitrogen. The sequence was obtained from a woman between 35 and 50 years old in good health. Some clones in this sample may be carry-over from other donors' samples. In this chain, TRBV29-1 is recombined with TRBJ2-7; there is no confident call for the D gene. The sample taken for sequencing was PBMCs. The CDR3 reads CSVAPDGPEQYF. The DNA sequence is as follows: TGCAGCGTTGCCCCAGACGGACCCGAGCAGTACTTC.